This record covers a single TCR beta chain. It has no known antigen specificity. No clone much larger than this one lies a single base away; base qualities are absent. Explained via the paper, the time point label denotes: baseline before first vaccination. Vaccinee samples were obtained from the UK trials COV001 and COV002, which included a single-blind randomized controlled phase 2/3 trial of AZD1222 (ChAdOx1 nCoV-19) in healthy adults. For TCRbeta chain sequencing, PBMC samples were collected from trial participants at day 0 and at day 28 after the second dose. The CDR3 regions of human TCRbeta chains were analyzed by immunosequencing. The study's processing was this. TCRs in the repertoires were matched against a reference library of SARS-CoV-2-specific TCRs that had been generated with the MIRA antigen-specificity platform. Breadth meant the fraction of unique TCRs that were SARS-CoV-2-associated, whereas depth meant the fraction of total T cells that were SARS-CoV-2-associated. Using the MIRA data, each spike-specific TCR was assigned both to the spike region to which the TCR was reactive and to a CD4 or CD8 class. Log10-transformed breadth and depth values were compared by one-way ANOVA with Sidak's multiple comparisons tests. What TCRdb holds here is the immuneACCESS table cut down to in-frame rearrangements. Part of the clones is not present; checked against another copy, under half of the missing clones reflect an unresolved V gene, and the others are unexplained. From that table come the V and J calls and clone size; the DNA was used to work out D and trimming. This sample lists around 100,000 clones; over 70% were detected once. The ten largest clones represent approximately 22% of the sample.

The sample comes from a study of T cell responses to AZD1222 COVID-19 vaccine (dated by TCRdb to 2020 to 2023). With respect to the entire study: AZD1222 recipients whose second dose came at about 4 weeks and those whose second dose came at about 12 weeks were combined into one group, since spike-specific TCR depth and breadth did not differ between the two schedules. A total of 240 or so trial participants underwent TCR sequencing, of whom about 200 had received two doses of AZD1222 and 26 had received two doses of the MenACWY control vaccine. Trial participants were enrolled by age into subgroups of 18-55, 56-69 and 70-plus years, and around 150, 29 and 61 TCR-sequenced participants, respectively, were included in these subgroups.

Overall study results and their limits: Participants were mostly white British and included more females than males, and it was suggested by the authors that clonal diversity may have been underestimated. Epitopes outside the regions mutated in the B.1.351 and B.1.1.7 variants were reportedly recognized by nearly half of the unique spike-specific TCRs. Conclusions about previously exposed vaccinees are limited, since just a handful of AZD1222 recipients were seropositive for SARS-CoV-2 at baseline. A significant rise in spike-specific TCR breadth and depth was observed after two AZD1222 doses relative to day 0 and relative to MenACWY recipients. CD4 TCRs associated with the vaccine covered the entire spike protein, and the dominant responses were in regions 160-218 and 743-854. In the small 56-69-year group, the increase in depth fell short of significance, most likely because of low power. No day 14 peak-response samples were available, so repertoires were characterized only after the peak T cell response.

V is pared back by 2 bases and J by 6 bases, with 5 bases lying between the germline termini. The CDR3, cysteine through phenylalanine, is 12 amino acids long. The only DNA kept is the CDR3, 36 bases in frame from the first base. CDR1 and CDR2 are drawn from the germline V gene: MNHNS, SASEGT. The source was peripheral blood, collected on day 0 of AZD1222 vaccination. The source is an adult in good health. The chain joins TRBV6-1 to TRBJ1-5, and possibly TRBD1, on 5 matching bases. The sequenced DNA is TGTGCCAGCAGTGAACAGGGTCAGCCCCAGCATTTT. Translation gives CASSEQGQPQHF.